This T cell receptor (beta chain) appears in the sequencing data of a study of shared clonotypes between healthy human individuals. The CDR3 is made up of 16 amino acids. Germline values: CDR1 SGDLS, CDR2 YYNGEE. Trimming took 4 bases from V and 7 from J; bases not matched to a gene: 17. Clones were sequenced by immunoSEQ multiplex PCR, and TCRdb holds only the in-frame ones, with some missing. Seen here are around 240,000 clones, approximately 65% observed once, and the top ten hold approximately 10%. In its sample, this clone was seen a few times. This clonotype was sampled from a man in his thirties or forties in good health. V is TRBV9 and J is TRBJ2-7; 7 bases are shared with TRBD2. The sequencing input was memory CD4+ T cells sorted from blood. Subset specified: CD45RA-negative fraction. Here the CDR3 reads CASSPLGSGPSGEQYF. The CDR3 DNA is TGTGCCAGCAGCCCCTTAGGTAGCGGGCCTTCGGGTGAGCAGTACTTC.